The following is a T cell receptor beta chain sequence with its context. Its antigen remains unknown. This entry is derived from a study of shared clonotypes between healthy human individuals. Study-level findings and limits: The small donor group covered limited genetic and exposure diversity.

Clones were sequenced by immunoSEQ multiplex PCR, and TCRdb holds only the in-frame ones, with some missing. The repertoire holds about 1.1 million clones, with approximately 80% as singletons. Unmatched junction bases numbered 13, after V lost 2 bases and J lost 8 bases. The CDR3 sequence is 17 residues long. Germline V gene data show CDR1 as MDHEN and CDR2 as SYDVKM. The chain links TRBV28 to TRBJ2-1; 9 bases map to TRBD2. The source is a young man in good health. Some clones in this sample may be carry-over from other donors' samples. Sample: memory CD4+ T cells from PBMCs. Described subset: CD45RA-negative fraction. The DNA of the CDR3 is TGTGCCAGCAGTTTAAATCCCAACATAGCGGGAGTCTATGAGCAGTTCTTC. This translates into CASSLNPNIAGVYEQFF.